The T cell receptor (beta chain) described here comes from a study of T cells after yellow fever vaccination (dated by TCRdb to between 2018 and 2021). Regarding the study in general: The SMART-Seq v4 Ultra Low Input RNA kit was used to prepare libraries from fractions with low cell numbers. Two healthy male donors made up the cohort, one aged 18 to 29 years and the other aged 30 to 40 years. Blood samples were taken at several timepoints before and after primary and secondary immunization, and bulk PBMC replicates and cell subsets were isolated. To follow T-cell clones before and after both primary and booster YFV17D yellow fever vaccination, bulk TCR alpha and beta repertoires underwent longitudinal sequencing. The paper's findings and limits, for the study overall: Because the study included only a couple of donors, the extent to which the findings can be generalized is limited. Most clones expanded after primary vaccination (96% of CD4 and about 85% of CD8) were re-detected after the booster, suggesting that broad memory maintenance occurred. A small fraction of clonotypes showed up in both the CD4 and CD8 compartments, probably as a result of convergent recombination. Because abundant contaminating clonotypes from the bulk population could be contained in FACS-sorted repertoires, computational filtering was required. Compared with the primary T-cell response, the secondary T-cell response was weaker but faster, peaking on day 5 rather than day 15.

The reads were generated on an Illumina NovaSeq 6000. TCR cDNA was made using 5'RACE template switching, a step that added a universal primer site and unique molecular identifiers. cDNA synthesis was primed from both the TCR alpha and TCR beta constant segments. Two PCR steps were used to amplify libraries, with sample barcodes and sequencing adapters being added in the second step. Sequencing of the libraries was done on either Illumina HiSeq 2500 (2x100 bp) or NovaSeq (2x150 bp). In the original analysis: Reads were demultiplexed and collapsed into UMI consensus sequences with MIGEC, and V(D)J alignment was performed with MiXCR. Using edgeR on replicate PBMC samples, clonotypes were called vaccine-responding if FDR was below 0.01 and the log2 fold change was above 5 up to day 15. CD4 or CD8 identity was assigned to each bulk clonotype according to whether the clonotype was present at higher abundance in the sequenced CD4 repertoire or the sequenced CD8 repertoire. TCRdb reran the public reads through fastp at Q25 and MiXCR, keeping productive beta chains. Duplicate CDR3 protein sequences are folded into a single record with the most common DNA and genes. TCRdb, not the authors, supplied the V and J calls. For this sample the table gives about 430,000 distinct CDR3 sequences, of which approximately 18% were detected only once. The ten largest clones take up 18% of the sample.

The germline V and J ends show losses of 3 bases and 0 bases respectively, and no gene match explains 6 bases of the junction. The germline V gene (reference sequence) supplies CDR1 DFQATT and CDR2 SNEGSKA. Including the terminal cysteine and phenylalanine, the CDR3 comprises 15 residues. The kept DNA is CDR3 alone, 45 bases in frame from the first base. Interpreted using the paper, the treatment or condition label stands for: live attenuated yellow fever vaccine strain. At each blood-draw timepoint, two biological replicates of bulk PBMCs were collected. A standard Ficoll-Paque protocol was used to isolate PBMCs from peripheral blood. TriZol was used to extract RNA from bulk PBMCs, CD4 and CD8 fractions, and dextramer-positive and dextramer-negative fractions. Comment on this clonotype: No cognate antigen has been identified for it. No clone much larger than this one lies a single base away; base qualities are absent.

The receptor chain draws on TRBV20-1 and TRBJ2-3; 7 middle bases align to TRBD2. The source was PBMCs, collected before the yellow fever booster vaccination. The TCR was taken from a young man who received the YFV17D yellow fever vaccine. The CDR3 amino acid sequence is: CSARGLPTSTDTQYF. The DNA reads TGCAGTGCTAGGGGACTACCGACTAGCACAGATACGCAGTATTTT.